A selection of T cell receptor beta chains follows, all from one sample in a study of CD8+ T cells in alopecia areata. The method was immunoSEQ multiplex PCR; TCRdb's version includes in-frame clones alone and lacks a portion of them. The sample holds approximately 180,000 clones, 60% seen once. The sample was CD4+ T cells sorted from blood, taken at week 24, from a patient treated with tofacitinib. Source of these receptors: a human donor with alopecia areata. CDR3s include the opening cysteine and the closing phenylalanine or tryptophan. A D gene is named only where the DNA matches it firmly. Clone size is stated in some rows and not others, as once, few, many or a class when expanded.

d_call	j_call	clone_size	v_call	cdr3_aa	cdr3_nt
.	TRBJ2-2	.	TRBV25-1	CASSEIGNTGELFF	TGTGCCAGCAGTGAAATTGGTAACACCGGGGAGCTGTTTTTT
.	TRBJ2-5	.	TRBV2	CASKPEQETQYF	TGTGCCAGCAAGCCGGAACAAGAGACCCAGTACTTC
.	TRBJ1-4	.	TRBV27	CASSFQKNLATNEKLFF	TGTGCCAGCAGTTTCCAGAAAAACCTTGCAACTAATGAAAAACTGTTTTTT
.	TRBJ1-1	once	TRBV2	CASRGPEAFF	TGTGCCAGCAGGGGGCCCGAAGCTTTCTTT
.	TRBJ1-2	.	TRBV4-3	CASSQDTAYGYTF	TGCGCCAGCAGCCAAGACACCGCCTATGGCTACACCTTC
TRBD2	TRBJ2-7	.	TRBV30	CAWNPSGSGGAYEQYF	TGTGCCTGGAATCCATCAGGTAGCGGGGGGGCCTACGAGCAGTACTTC
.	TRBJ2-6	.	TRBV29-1	CSVDVSGANVLTF	TGCAGCGTTGACGTGTCTGGGGCCAACGTCCTGACTTTC
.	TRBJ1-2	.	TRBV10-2	CASSDRLYGYTF	TGCGCCAGCAGTGACAGGCTTTATGGCTACACCTTC
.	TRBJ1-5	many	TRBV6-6	CASSYGVGKEDQPQHF	TGTGCCAGCAGTTACGGAGTGGGAAAGGAAGATCAGCCCCAGCATTTT
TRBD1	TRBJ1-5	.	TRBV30	CAWSPRAGQGGNQPQHF	TGTGCCTGGAGTCCCAGGGCTGGACAGGGAGGGAATCAGCCCCAGCATTTT
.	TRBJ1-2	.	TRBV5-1	CASGDSGYYGYTF	TGCGCCAGCGGGGATTCAGGTTACTATGGCTACACCTTC
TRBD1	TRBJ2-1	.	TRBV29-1	CSVPGQGHNEQFF	TGCAGCGTTCCGGGACAGGGTCACAATGAGCAGTTCTTC
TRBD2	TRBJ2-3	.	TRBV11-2	CASSGGVFTDTQYF	TGTGCCAGCAGCGGGGGGGTGTTCACAGATACGCAGTATTTT
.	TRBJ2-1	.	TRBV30	CAADLQTSNEQFF	TGTGCCGCCGACCTTCAAACTAGCAATGAGCAGTTCTTC
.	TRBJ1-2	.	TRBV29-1	CSVDGTNYGYTF	TGCAGCGTTGACGGAACTAACTATGGCTACACCTTC
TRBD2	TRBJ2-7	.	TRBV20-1	CSARGIYEQYF	TGCAGTGCGCGGGGGATCTACGAGCAGTACTTC
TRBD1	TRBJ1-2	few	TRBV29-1	CSVEAADRGYYGYTF	TGCAGCGTTGAAGCCGCCGACAGGGGTTACTATGGCTACACCTTC
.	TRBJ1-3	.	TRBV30	CAWTREGKPGNTIYF	TGTGCCTGGACTAGAGAGGGGAAGCCTGGAAACACCATATATTTT
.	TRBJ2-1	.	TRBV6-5	CATRRTPNEQFF	TGTGCCACCCGGAGAACCCCCAATGAGCAGTTCTTC
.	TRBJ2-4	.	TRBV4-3	CASSQDRNLFVKNIQYF	TGCGCCAGCAGCCAAGATCGTAACCTTTTCGTCAAAAACATTCAGTACTTC
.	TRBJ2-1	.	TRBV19	CASSSRQGRGANEQFF	TGTGCCAGTAGTTCCCGACAGGGACGGGGGGCAAATGAGCAGTTCTTC
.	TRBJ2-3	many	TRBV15	CATSRDSRDTQYF	TGTGCCACCAGCAGAGATTCCCGGGATACGCAGTATTTT
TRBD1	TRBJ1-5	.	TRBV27	CASSWGPRTGGDNQPQHF	TGTGCCAGCAGTTGGGGGCCCCGGACAGGCGGGGACAATCAGCCCCAGCATTTT
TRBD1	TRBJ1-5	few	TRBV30	CAWSVRAGGHQPQHF	TGTGCCTGGAGTGTGAGGGCAGGGGGCCATCAGCCCCAGCATTTT
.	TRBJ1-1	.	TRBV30	CAWTPKVQRYTEAFF	TGTGCCTGGACCCCTAAGGTACAGCGGTACACTGAAGCTTTCTTT